What follows describes a single T cell receptor (beta chain). Its antigen is unidentified. This sample was included in a study of CD8+ T cells in alopecia areata. The sample's treatment: oral pan-JAK inhibitor, 5-10 mg twice daily. Peripheral blood and lesional scalp punch biopsies were taken from alopecia areata patients. Sorting of CD4+ and CD8+ T cells was performed on PBMCs. Study-wide results and limits: Administration of tofacitinib significantly diminished scalp clonality and expanded CD8+ clones within the top 100. Uncertainty remains about how baseline CD8+ expansion links to response, with one nonresponder.

cDNA serving as the sequencing template came from extracted, reverse transcribed RNA. Sequenced by immunoSEQ multiplex PCR; TCRdb stores in-frame clones only, minus some. The data show roughly 190,000 clones, 60% to 70% seen once. V was trimmed by 3 bases and J by 7 bases, leaving 10 bases between them. CDR1 and CDR2 (germline): SGHAT, FQNNGV. The CDR3 is 13 amino acids. The V call is TRBV11-2, the J call TRBJ1-5, with D unclear. The receptor's source is a human donor with alopecia areata. Sample: CD4+ T cells sorted from blood, taken at week 4, from a patient treated with tofacitinib. CDR3 protein: CASSLSYGQPQHF. The CDR3, as DNA: TGTGCCAGCAGCTTGTCGTATGGGCAGCCCCAGCATTTT.